This note documents a single T cell receptor (beta chain) sequence. Its antigen is still unknown. The assay was immunoSEQ multiplex PCR, and TCRdb's table has in-frame clones only and misses some. The table has more than 150,000 clones, around 85% seen once. The source of the sample is a study of Ad26.COV2.S vaccination and SARS-CoV-2 variants. General study results and limits: Spike-specific responses of CD8+ and CD4+ T cells were reported to display substantial breadth after vaccination. TCR breadth and depth estimates may have understated total T cell responses. Vaccine recipients showed a spike-specific TCR breadth that was higher than in placebo recipients. Across vaccine and placebo recipients, the breadth of non-spike TCRs was similar.

This CDR3 region has 16 residues. The V and J ends lost 2 bases and 4 bases, in that order; junction bases with no gene match: 4. In germline, CDR1 is MDHEN, CDR2 SYDVKM. The TCR comes from a human donor who had recovered from COVID-19. The chain uses TRBV28 and TRBJ2-5; TRBD2 agrees at 13 bases. The sequences come from peripheral blood, collected after recovery from COVID-19. CDR3 amino acids: CASSLEGLAGRETQYF. The CDR3 DNA sequence: TGTGCCAGCAGTTTAGAGGGACTAGCGGGAAGAGAGACCCAGTACTTC.